This record covers a single T cell receptor (beta chain). This clone's antigen is unknown. Nothing much larger sits one base from this clone, and base qualities are not available. The data originate from a study of CD8 T cells in ankylosing spondylitis (dated by TCRdb to 2016 to 2017). In terms of the full investigation: The study set out to find disease-linked TCR variants by profiling T cell receptor beta repertoires in ankylosing spondylitis patients and healthy donors. The full study cohort comprised approximately 23 ankylosing spondylitis patients and 85 to 120 healthy donors. Peripheral blood was sampled, and synovial fluid was also collected from ankylosing spondylitis patients.

Study-level results and caveats: In peripheral blood, the disease-linked clones were found at relatively low frequencies and had a CD8+ phenotype. Some motif variants had previously been reported in the synovial fluid and blood of reactive arthritis patients, which suggests shared mechanisms of disease initiation. A TCR beta motif made up of fewer than 10 highly homologous amino acid variants appeared to be characteristic of blood from ankylosing spondylitis patients. According to the report, matched synovial fluid samples from ankylosing spondylitis patients were significantly enriched for the disease-linked clones.

Sequencing took place on an Illumina HiSeq 2500. Quantitative 5'-RACE with molecular barcodes was used to prepare TCR beta libraries. The original methods were these. A new computational method based on a probabilistic model of VDJ rearrangement was used to identify disease-linked TCR variants. TCRdb's own reprocessing of the public reads used fastp at Q25 and MiXCR and kept productive beta chains. Identical CDR3 protein sequences are pooled into one entry, listed with their most common genes and DNA. TCRdb, not the original authors, processed these V and J calls. The sample table contains fewer than 400,000 distinct CDR3 sequences; only one count was recorded for approximately 20% of them. The ten largest account for 15% to 20% of the sample. Taken from the germline V gene (reference sequence), the CDR1 and CDR2 loops are MNHNY and SVGAGI. V is clipped by 3 bases and J by 6 bases, and the sequence between their germline boundaries is 11 bases long. The CDR3, cysteine through phenylalanine, is 13 amino acids long. The sequence is cut down to CDR3 DNA, 39 bases in frame from base 1.

The specimen was blood, either unsorted or a sorted T cell fraction (not recorded which). The origin of this receptor is a male donor with ankylosing spondylitis. This sequence uses TRBV6-6 and TRBJ1-2; the D region possibly corresponds to TRBD1 (5 bases align). The nucleotide sequence is given as TGTGCCAGCAGTTATAAAGGGGAGAATGGCTACACCTTC. Its product reads: CASSYKGENGYTF.